The sequence of this TCR beta chain was determined in a study of blood T cell repertoires in COVID-19. Study in general: Acute and convalescent COVID-19 samples came from the United States, Italy and Spain. T cells, B-cell-depleted T cells, or PBMCs provided the cDNA or gDNA that served as material.

The CDR3 is 14 residues long. Per germline, CDR1 MNHEY and CDR2 SVGAGI. Of note for this clone: At one of its ends the junction is not consistent with the germline gene, which may arise from a read error.

In the original analysis: Researchers report that nucleated cell counts were estimated from reference gene primer amplification. Some clones are missing from TCRdb's copy, which holds only in-frame ones; the method was immunoSEQ multiplex PCR. Clonal size and the V and J genes are those of that table, whereas D and trimming came from the DNA. The sample lists roughly 230,000 clones, 70% to 90% occurring once. The Seattle site enrolled patients during active infection and followed them longitudinally. The chain couples TRBV6-5 to TRBJ1-4; 7 bases are a match to TRBD1. Sequences were obtained from peripheral blood. This sequence originates from a man aged 50-59 years with COVID-19, enrolled during active disease. In nucleotides, the CDR3 is TGTGCCAGCAGACTGGACAGGAGTAATCAAAAACTGTTTTTT. It specifies CASRLDRSNQKLFF.